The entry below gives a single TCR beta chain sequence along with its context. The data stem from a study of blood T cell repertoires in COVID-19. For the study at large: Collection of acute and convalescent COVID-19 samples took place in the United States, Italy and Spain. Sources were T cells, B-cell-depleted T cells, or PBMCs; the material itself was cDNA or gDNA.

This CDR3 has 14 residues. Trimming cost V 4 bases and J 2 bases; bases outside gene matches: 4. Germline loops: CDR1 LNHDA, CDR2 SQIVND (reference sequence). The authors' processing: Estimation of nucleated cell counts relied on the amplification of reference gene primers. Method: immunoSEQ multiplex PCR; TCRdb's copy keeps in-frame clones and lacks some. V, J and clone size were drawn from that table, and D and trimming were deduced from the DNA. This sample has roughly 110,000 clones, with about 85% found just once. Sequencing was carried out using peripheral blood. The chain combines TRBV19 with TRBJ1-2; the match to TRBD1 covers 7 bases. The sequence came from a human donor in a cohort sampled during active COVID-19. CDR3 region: CASSRTGINYGYTF. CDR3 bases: TGTGCCAGTAGTAGGACAGGCATCAACTATGGCTACACCTTC.